A selection of T cell receptor beta chains follows, all from one sample in a study of blood T cell repertoires in COVID-19. The method was immunoSEQ multiplex PCR; TCRdb's version includes in-frame clones alone and lacks a portion of them. The table records roughly 350,000 clones, 80% to 90% of them present only once. Specimen: peripheral blood. These receptors came from a woman aged 45-60 years with COVID-19, enrolled during active disease. Both conserved end residues are part of each CDR3. The D gene is left open where the match is weak. Size is omitted from some rows. Given values are once, few, many or a class for expanded clones.

cdr3_length j_call v_call clone_size d_call cdr3_nt cdr3_aa
13 TRBJ2-7 TRBV12-3/TRBV12-4 once . TGTGCCAGCAGTTTGACAGCGACCCACGAGCAGTACTTC CASSLTATHEQYF
16 TRBJ2-5 TRBV10-3 . TRBD2 TGTGCCATCAGTGAGTCTTTTGTGAGGCGGGAGGCGGCCCAGTACTTC CAISESFVRREAAQYF
15 TRBJ1-2 TRBV18 . TRBD1 TGTGCCAGCAGACAGGGGAGGGAAGCTAACTATGGCTACACCTTC CASRQGREANYGYTF
14 TRBJ1-2 TRBV30 . . TGTGCCTGGAGTGTACTTACAGATAACTATGGCTACACCTTC CAWSVLTDNYGYTF
16 TRBJ2-2 TRBV2 . . TGTGCCAGCAGTGATCCGGGGAATGTAGGGACCGGGGAGCTGTTTTTT CASSDPGNVGTGELFF
14 TRBJ1-1 TRBV27 . TRBD1 TGTGCCAGCAGTGTGGGACAGCTGAACACTGAAGCTTTCTTT CASSVGQLNTEAFF
13 TRBJ1-1 TRBV19 . TRBD1 TGTGCCAGTACCGACAGGGGGGGTACTGAAGCTTTCTTT CASTDRGGTEAFF
15 TRBJ2-2 TRBV7-9 . . TGTGCCAGCAGCTTAGCGGGAGGGGGCACCGGGGAGCTGTTTTTT CASSLAGGGTGELFF
17 TRBJ2-7 TRBV19 . TRBD2 TGTGCCAGTAGTAGGGGACTAGCGGGAGGAATCTCCTACGAGCAGTACTTC CASSRGLAGGISYEQYF
14 TRBJ1-3 TRBV5-1 . . TGCGCCAGCAGCCCCCTACCCTCGGACTCCACCATATATTTT CASSPLPSDSTIYF
12 TRBJ1-1 TRBV6-1 few . TGTGCCAGCAGTGAATCCGGGGTTAGCGCTTTCTTT CASSESGVSAFF
12 TRBJ2-7 TRBV29-1 . TRBD1 TGCAGCGTTGAATTGACAGGGCCCGAGCAGTACTTC CSVELTGPEQYF
15 TRBJ1-6 TRBV30 . . TGTGCCTGGAGTGTACTCGGGGGGGGAGGTTCACCCCTCCACTTT CAWSVLGGGGSPLHF
17 TRBJ2-6 TRBV4-2 . TRBD1 TGTGCCAGCAGCCAAGGGGGACAGGCTTCTGGGGCCAACGTCCTGACTTTC CASSQGGQASGANVLTF
13 TRBJ2-7 TRBV29-1 once . TGCAGCGTTGCAGGACTTAAAAACTACGAGCAGTACTTC CSVAGLKNYEQYF
14 TRBJ2-7 TRBV5-6 few . TGTGCCAGCAGCTTTCAGGGGCCCTCCTACGAGCAGTACTTC CASSFQGPSYEQYF
14 TRBJ2-1 TRBV30 . . TGTGCCTGGAGTGTAACCGGTATCTACAATGAGCAGTTCTTC CAWSVTGIYNEQFF
17 TRBJ2-4 TRBV19 . TRBD1 TGTGCCAGTGCATTTGATGAGGGGGCTCGGCCGGGAAACATTCAGTACTTC CASAFDEGARPGNIQYF
14 TRBJ1-1 TRBV6-2/TRBV6-3 . . TGTGCCAGCAGTAAAATAACAGGGACGACTGAAGCTTTCTTT CASSKITGTTEAFF
15 TRBJ2-7 TRBV19 . TRBD2 TGTGCCAGTAGTAGGGGGGCGGGAGGAACCTACGAGCAGTACTTC CASSRGAGGTYEQYF
14 TRBJ2-1 TRBV30 . . TGTGCCTGGAGTCCCGGTGGTAGCTACAATGAGCAGTTCTTC CAWSPGGSYNEQFF
12 TRBJ2-1 TRBV7-9 . TRBD2 TGTGCCAGCTCTACGGGGGGCAATGAGCAGTTCTTC CASSTGGNEQFF
18 TRBJ2-6 TRBV27 . . TGTGCCAGCCTTGCAGAGGCGGGACGTTTGAGTGGGGCCAACGTCCTGACTTTC CASLAEAGRLSGANVLTF
16 TRBJ1-2 TRBV13 . TRBD1 TGTGCCAGCAGCTTGGGGGCCGGGACAGGGGTGAGTGGCTACACCTTC CASSLGAGTGVSGYTF
17 TRBJ2-3 TRBV6-4 . . TGTGCCAGCAGCAAATGTTCACCGGGTCAGACGGCAGATACGCAGTATTTT CASSKCSPGQTADTQYF
14 TRBJ1-3 TRBV19 . . TGTGCCAGTAAGGACATAAGTTCTGGAAACACCATATATTTT CASKDISSGNTIYF
15 TRBJ2-3 TRBV2 . TRBD2 TGTGCCAGCAGTCTGACTAGCGGGAGCACAGATACGCAGTATTTT CASSLTSGSTDTQYF
14 TRBJ2-2 TRBV30 . . TGTGCCTGGAGTCCCCGGCCCCGGGACGGGGAGCTGTTTTTT CAWSPRPRDGELFF
15 TRBJ1-1 TRBV21-1 . . TGTGCCAGCAGCAAAGGCCCAGGGCTGAACACTGAAGCTTTCTTT CASSKGPGLNTEAFF
14 TRBJ2-1 TRBV19 . . TGTGCCAGTAGTCGGGGAAGCTCCTACAATGAGCAGTTCTTC CASSRGSSYNEQFF
16 TRBJ1-6 TRBV2 . . TGTGCCAGCAGTGAAGCGGCAGGGGCTTTCGGGTCACCCCTCCACTTT CASSEAAGAFGSPLHF
14 TRBJ1-2 TRBV19 . . TGTGCCAGTATCCAGGGATCTACTAACTATGGCTACACCTTC CASIQGSTNYGYTF
14 TRBJ2-3 TRBV27 few . TGTGCCAGCAGTTTATCCCCCTTCACAGATACGCAGTATTTT CASSLSPFTDTQYF
14 TRBJ1-6 TRBV18 . . TGTGCCAGCTCACCCCGGGACTTGAATTCACCCCTCCACTTT CASSPRDLNSPLHF
16 TRBJ1-2 TRBV4-3 . TRBD1 TGCGCCAGCAGCCAAGATACTAGGGCAGGGGGTGGGGGCTACACCTTC CASSQDTRAGGGGYTF
13 TRBJ1-2 TRBV6-4 once TRBD1 TGTGCCAGCAGTGTAACAGGGGGCTATGGCTACACCTTC CASSVTGGYGYTF
13 TRBJ2-1 TRBV12-3/TRBV12-4 . TRBD2 TGTGCCAGCAGTCCAGGGACTAGCAATGAGCAGTTCTTC CASSPGTSNEQFF
14 TRBJ2-2 TRBV29-1 . . TGCAGCGTTGAGAAGGGACTGTACACCGGGGAGCTGTTTTTT CSVEKGLYTGELFF
14 TRBJ2-1 TRBV6-5 . . TGTGCCAGCCTCCCCAGGGGAGGGATGAGTGAGCAGTTCTTC CASLPRGGMSEQFF
13 TRBJ2-7 TRBV11-2 . . TGTGCCAGCAGCTTAGGACAGAACAATTCTCCGTACTTC CASSLGQNNSPYF
15 TRBJ2-7 TRBV19 . TRBD2 TGTGCCAGTAGAGCTAGCGGGAGGGCTCTCGACGAGCAGTACTTC CASRASGRALDEQYF
16 TRBJ2-7 TRBV27 . . TGTGCCAGCAGTTACAGGCAACCCTTATCCCCCTACGAGCAGTACTTC CASSYRQPLSPYEQYF
16 TRBJ2-1 TRBV7-9 many TRBD2 TGTGCCAGCAGCTTGTCTGAAAGCGGGAGGGCGCATGAGCAGTTCTTC CASSLSESGRAHEQFF
14 TRBJ1-1 TRBV5-1 few . TGCGCCAGCAGCTTGGAACAGGCCAACACTGAAGCTTTCTTT CASSLEQANTEAFF
12 TRBJ1-1 TRBV30 . . TGTGCCTGGAGTGCCGGGAGGACTGAAGCTTTCTTT CAWSAGRTEAFF
14 TRBJ2-5 TRBV6-5 . TRBD2 TGTGCCAGCAGTTTAGGGACTAGCGGGAGCGGTCATTACTTC CASSLGTSGSGHYF
13 TRBJ1-2 TRBV14 . TRBD1 TGTGCCAGCAGCCCTGACAGGGGCTATGGCTACACCTTC CASSPDRGYGYTF
13 TRBJ2-7 TRBV29-1 . . TGCAGCGTTGAAGGGGCTAAGGCGCACGAGCAGTACTTC CSVEGAKAHEQYF
13 TRBJ2-3 TRBV12-3/TRBV12-4 . . TGTGCCAGCAGTTTCTCCCCCCGGGATACGCAGTATTTT CASSFSPRDTQYF
12 TRBJ1-2 TRBV11-2 . TRBD1 TGTGCCAGCAGCGGACAGGGTGGTGGCTACACCTTC CASSGQGGGYTF
19 TRBJ1-6 TRBV21-1 . . TGTGCCAGCAGCAAACGGACAGCAAAACTAAATCTATATAATTCACCCCTCCACTTT CASSKRTAKLNLYNSPLHF